The 24 T cell receptor beta chains presented below share a single source sample, sequenced in a study of T cells in Graves' hyperthyroidism and ophthalmopathy. Regions amplified from RNA transcripts were the TCR beta CDR3 regions. First-round RT-PCR with HTBI primers amplified the TCR CDR3 region. TCRdb used MiXCR to reprocess the multiplex PCR reads, holding one entry per CDR3 protein. The data show about 640,000 distinct CDR3 sequences, under 25% seen once. The sequencing input was blood. These receptors all stem from a man aged 25 to 40 with Graves' ophthalmopathy.

In its sample, this clonotype was seen a few times. The chain carries TRBV5-1 and TRBJ2-5; D is perhaps TRBD1 or TRBD2 (5 bases each). Trimming took 3 bases from V and 2 from J, leaving 8 bases between them. Germline loops: CDR1 SGHRS, CDR2 YFSETQ. The CDR3 length is 13 residues. The CDR3 sequence: CASSWDVQETQYF. Here the CDR3 DNA reads TGCGCCAGCAGCTGGGACGTGCAAGAGACCCAGTACTTC.

This clonotype was counted many times. This chain uses TRBV11-2 with TRBJ2-2; a weak D match, TRBD2 (6 bases). The V gene's germline CDR1 is SGHAT and CDR2 FQNNGV. This CDR3 has 15 amino acids. V was trimmed by 4 bases and J by 1 base, leaving 10 bases between them. In DNA form, the CDR3 reads TGTGCCAGCAGCTCCTGGGGAGGGAACACCGGGGAGCTGTTTTTT. Translating it yields CASSSWGGNTGELFF.

This clonotype was found many times. The chain carries TRBV12-3 or TRBV12-4 and TRBJ2-7; D may be TRBD2 (6 bases). The CDR3 consists of 17 residues. V lost 6 bases to trimming and J lost 5 bases, with 26 bases between them. The CDR3 coding sequence is TGTGCCAGCAGGTTCAGTCCCGGGACTCAGGGTTCCGACGAGCAGTACTTC. Protein product: CASRFSPGTQGSDEQYF.

As regards this clonotype: This may be a read error: a much more frequent sequence differs by one nucleotide. This sequence joins TRBV28 and TRBJ2-7; 8 nucleotides line up with TRBD1. There are 14 residues in the CDR3. CDR1 is MDHEN and CDR2 is SYDVKM in the germline V gene. V lost 8 bases, J lost 7 bases, and 13 bases stayed unmatched. As DNA, the CDR3 is TGTGCCAGCGGTAGCCTGGACAGGGTGGGGGAGCAGTACTTC. The encoded protein is CASGSLDRVGEQYF.

The chain combines TRBV6-1 with TRBJ2-1; 7 nucleotides line up with TRBD1. CDR1 and CDR2 from the germline V gene are MNHNS and SASEGT. The CDR3 consists of 15 residues. V lost 6 bases to trimming and J lost 0 bases; unmatched junction nucleotides: 5. The CDR3 region is CASRTDRSSYNEQFF. CDR3 sequence (DNA): TGTGCCAGCAGAACGGACAGGAGCTCCTACAATGAGCAGTTCTTC.

The sample holds a few counts of this clonotype. The rearrangement uses TRBV6-1 and TRBJ2-5; a possible D gene is TRBD2 (7 bases). Trimming left V 0 bases short and J 2 bases short, with 13 bases between. From germline, CDR1 is MNHNS and CDR2 SASEGT. The CDR3 runs to 16 residues. Here the CDR3 reads CASSEAGGASQETQYF. The CDR3, as DNA: TGTGCCAGCAGTGAAGCAGGGGGGGCCAGTCAAGAGACCCAGTACTTC.

The table lists this clonotype with many counts. The chain is built from TRBV20-1 and TRBJ1-1; 7 bases are a match to TRBD1. The CDR3 extends over 15 amino acids. V lost 4 bases and J lost 0; bases outside the gene matches: 8. Germline V lookup: CDR1 DFQATT, CDR2 SNEGSKA (reference sequence). Here the CDR3 reads CSATFGDRVNTEAFF. DNA of the CDR3: TGCAGTGCTACCTTCGGGGACAGAGTGAACACTGAAGCTTTCTTT.

This rearrangement joins TRBV28 to TRBJ2-3, with D possibly being TRBD2 (6 bases). The CDR3 is 13 residues long. V lost 7 bases to trimming and J lost 2 bases, with 10 bases between them. Germline loops: CDR1 MDHEN, CDR2 SYDVKM. The CDR3 region is CASNGRATDTQYF. The CDR3 bases are TGTGCCAGCAACGGGAGAGCCACAGATACGCAGTATTTT.

This clonotype was picked up a small number of times. A much larger clonotype is one base distant, so this may be a read error. The chain has TRBV11-1 and TRBJ2-1; the D is unclear. Germline CDR1 and CDR2: SGHAT and FQDESV (reference sequence). V gave up 5 bases and J gave up 7 bases, with 18 bases separating them. This CDR3 comprises 15 residues. CDR3 nucleotides: TGTGCCAGCAGCGGCAGCGAGAGAGTGGGGAATGAGCAGTTCTTC. This translates into CASSGSERVGNEQFF. The full variable domain, in which reference TRBV11-1 and TRBJ2-1 provide the parts outside the CDR3, is EAEVAQSPRYKITEKSQAVAFWCDPISGHATLYWYRQILGQGPELLVQFQDESVVDDSQLPKDRFSAERLKGVDSTLKIQPAELGDSAMYLCASSGSERVGNEQFFGPGTRLTVL.

This clonotype showed up just a few times. This chain links TRBV2 with TRBJ2-7; 9 bases are shared with TRBD1. The V and J ends lost 5 bases and 0 bases, in that order; junction bases with no gene match: 5. This CDR3 contains 15 residues. Germline CDR1 reads SNHLY; CDR2 reads FYNNEI. CDR3 bases: TGTGCCAGCAGTATAACAGGGGGCATCTCCTACGAGCAGTACTTC. Its protein is CASSITGGISYEQYF. Based on the CDR3 plus reference TRBV2 and TRBJ2-7, the full variable domain is EPEVTQTPSHQVTQMGQEVILRCVPISNHLYFYWYRQILGQKVEFLVSFYNNEISEKSEIFDDQFSVERPDGSNFTLKIRSTKLEDSAMYFCASSITGGISYEQYFGPGTRLTVT.

This clonotype was seen a few times. The rearrangement links TRBV30 to TRBJ2-1; 14 nucleotides line up with TRBD2. Germline assignment: CDR1 GTSNPN and CDR2 SVGIG (reference sequence). The CDR3 contains 17 residues. After removal of 4 bases from V and 1 base from J, the junction contained 6 bases not matched to a gene. CDR3 sequence: CAWKSGTSGSSYNEQFF. The CDR3 nucleotides are TGTGCCTGGAAAAGTGGGACTAGCGGGAGTTCCTACAATGAGCAGTTCTTC. Filled out from reference TRBV30 and TRBJ2-1, the complete variable domain reads SQTIHQWPATLVQPVGSPLSLECTVEGTSNPNLYWYRQAAGRGLQLLFYSVGIGQISSEVPQNLSASRPQDRQFILSSKKLLLSDSGFYLCAWKSGTSGSSYNEQFFGPGTRLTVL.

This clonotype was found many times. The chain is built from TRBV13 and TRBJ2-1; D is ambiguous. Trimming pared 4 bases from V and 5 bases from J, leaving 9 bases between. The CDR3 covers 13 residues. Germline CDR1 reads PRHDT; CDR2 reads FYEKMQ (reference sequence). CDR3 in amino acids: CASSSFGNNEQFF. The DNA for the CDR3 is TGTGCCAGCAGCTCGTTTGGTAACAATGAGCAGTTCTTC. The full variable domain, in which reference TRBV13 and TRBJ2-1 provide the parts outside the CDR3, is AAGVIQSPRHLIKEKRETATLKCYPIPRHDTVYWYQQGPGQDPQFLISFYEKMQSDKGSIPDRFSAQQFSDYHSELNMSSLELGDSALYFCASSSFGNNEQFFGPGTRLTVL.

J is TRBJ2-1 and V is TRBV29-1; TRBD1 might be the D (6 bases). Germline values: CDR1 SQVTM, CDR2 ANQGSEA. V lost 6 bases, J lost 5 bases, and 14 bases lay in between. The CDR3 has 13 amino acids. Here the CDR3 DNA reads TGCAGCGTGCCTCGGGACACAAACAATGAGCAGTTCTTC. Its protein product is CSVPRDTNNEQFF.

This clonotype was found once. The genes are TRBV4-2 and TRBJ2-7; TRBD1 might be the D (6 bases). CDR1 and CDR2 (germline): LGHNA, YNFKEQ. The CDR3 is 13 residues long. Trimming took off 4 bases at V and 6 bases at J, with 13 bases between the two ends. CDR3 protein: CASSLPNRVEQYF. The CDR3, as DNA: TGTGCCAGCAGCCTACCTAACAGGGTCGAGCAGTACTTC.

V and J are TRBV19 and TRBJ1-2; 7 bases align to TRBD1. The germline CDR1 and CDR2 sequences are LNHDA and SQIVND (reference sequence). This CDR3 is 15 amino acids long. V was clipped by 4 bases and J by 0 bases; unmatched bases: 5. CDR3 sequence reads: CASSTSGTANYGYTF. The CDR3 DNA is TGTGCCAGTAGTACCTCTGGGACAGCTAACTATGGCTACACCTTC.

This clonotype has only a few counts. One end of the junction varies from germline; a read error may be responsible. The V and J genes are TRBV5-1 and TRBJ2-3, with 7 bases fitting TRBD1. CDR3 length equals 16 residues. CDR1 is SGHRS and CDR2 is YFSETQ in the germline V gene. The CDR3 DNA sequence: TGCGCCGGCAGCTCGTATCGGGACAGAAACACAGATACGCAGTATTTT. It yields the protein CAGSSYRDRNTDTQYF.

This clonotype was seen once. A read error may be the cause here, since a much bigger clone is one base away. The chain carries TRBV25-1 and TRBJ2-1; unclear D gene. Per the germline V gene, CDR1 is MGHDK and CDR2 is SYGVNS. This CDR3 is built from 10 residues. V lost 0 bases, J lost 9 bases, and 0 bases lay in between. CDR3 sequence reads: CASSEYEQFF. CDR3 nucleotide sequence: TGTGCCAGCAGTGAATATGAGCAGTTCTTC.

Only a few counts were recorded for this clonotype. The rearrangement links TRBV14 to TRBJ1-1; D might be TRBD1 (5 bases). The CDR3 runs 15 residues. Germline CDR1 SGHDN, CDR2 FVKESK. V gave up 0 bases and J gave up 5 bases, with 13 bases separating them. In DNA form, the CDR3 reads TGTGCCAGCAGCCAAGAGGGGGAAGGGGAGACTGAAGCTTTCTTT. Encoded protein: CASSQEGEGETEAFF.

This clonotype was counted many times. The chain recombines TRBV5-1 with TRBJ2-7; TRBD2 agrees at 12 bases. CDR1 is SGHRS, CDR2 YFSETQ, per germline. CDR3 length: 15 residues. Trimming at V came to 4 bases and at J to 2 bases, leaving 4 bases not matched to a gene. The CDR3 is CASSAGLAGPYEQYF. The CDR3 nucleotides read TGCGCCAGCAGCGCGGGACTAGCGGGCCCCTACGAGCAGTACTTC.

This clonotype was picked up a small number of times. The chain carries TRBV7-6 and TRBJ2-7, with 8 bases fitting TRBD1. The V gene end was trimmed by 2 bases and the J gene end by 7 bases; junction bases not matched to a gene: 7. The germline V gene encodes CDR1 SGHVS and CDR2 FNYEAQ. The CDR3 runs to 14 residues. The CDR3 is CASSLFPGGEEQYF. The CDR3 DNA follows: TGTGCCAGCAGCTTATTCCCAGGGGGCGAAGAGCAGTACTTC.

This clonotype was seen once. The chain has TRBV7-3 and TRBJ2-7; 7 bases are a match to TRBD1. The junction had 7 bases not matched to a gene; V was cut back by 5 bases and J by 6 bases. The germline V gene encodes CDR1 SGHTA and CDR2 FQGTGA. The CDR3 contains 13 residues. The CDR3 protein is CASSLGQLGEQYF. In nucleotides, the CDR3 is TGTGCCAGCAGCCTGGGACAGTTGGGCGAGCAGTACTTC.

V gene TRBV24-1 combines with J gene TRBJ2-5; tentatively, D is TRBD2 (5 bases). The CDR3 sequence is 15 residues long. Germline loops: CDR1 KGHDR, CDR2 SFDVKD. Trimming cost V 3 bases and J 5 bases, with 15 bases left between them. The CDR3 DNA is TGTGCCACCAGTGATACGACCGAGAGAGGGGAGACCCAGTACTTC. Protein: CATSDTTERGETQYF.

This clonotype was recorded at least ten times. The V and J genes are TRBV15 and TRBJ2-7; 8 positions match TRBD2. Germline CDR1 LNHNV, CDR2 YYDKDF (reference sequence). Trimming took 5 bases from V and 3 from J; bases not matched to a gene: 9. CDR3 length: 15 amino acids. CDR3 region: CATSGQRERFYEQYF. CDR3 nucleotides: TGTGCCACCAGCGGACAGCGGGAGCGTTTCTACGAGCAGTACTTC.

This clonotype was observed many times. The chain uses TRBV6-1 and TRBJ2-1; no definite D call. The CDR3 length is 15 residues. Trimming took off 1 base at V and 0 bases at J, with 7 bases between the two ends. The germline CDR1 and CDR2 sequences are MNHNS and SASEGT. The CDR3 sequence is CASSEGRSSYNEQFF. CDR3 sequence (DNA): TGTGCCAGCAGTGAAGGCAGGAGCTCCTACAATGAGCAGTTCTTC.